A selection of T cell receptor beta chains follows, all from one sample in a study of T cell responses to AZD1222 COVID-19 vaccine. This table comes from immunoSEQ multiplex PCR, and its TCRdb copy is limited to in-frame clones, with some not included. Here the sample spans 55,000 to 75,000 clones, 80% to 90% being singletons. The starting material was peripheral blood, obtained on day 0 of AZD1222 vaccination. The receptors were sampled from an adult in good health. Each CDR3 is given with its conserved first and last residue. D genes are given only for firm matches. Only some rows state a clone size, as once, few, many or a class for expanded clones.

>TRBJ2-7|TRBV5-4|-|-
CASSLDRVNEQYF
TGTGCCAGCAGCTTAGACAGAGTAAACGAGCAGTACTTC
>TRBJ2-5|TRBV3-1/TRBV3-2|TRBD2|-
CASSQVSGGSETQYF
TGTGCCAGCAGCCAAGTTAGCGGGGGGAGTGAGACCCAGTACTTC
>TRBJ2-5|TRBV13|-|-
CASSFRETQYF
TGTGCCAGCAGCTTCCGAGAGACCCAGTACTTC
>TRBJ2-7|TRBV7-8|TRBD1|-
CASSSSGAGGWYEQYF
TGTGCCAGCAGCTCCTCAGGGGCAGGGGGCTGGTACGAGCAGTACTTC
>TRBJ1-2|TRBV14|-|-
CASSSGTRGYTF
TGTGCCAGCAGCAGTGGGACTCGTGGCTACACCTTC
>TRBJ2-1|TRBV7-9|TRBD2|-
CASSPRGGEGGHEQFF
TGTGCCAGCAGCCCAAGGGGAGGGGAAGGTGGCCATGAGCAGTTCTTC
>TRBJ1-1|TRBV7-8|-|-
CASSAMINTEAFF
TGTGCCAGCAGTGCCATGATTAACACTGAAGCTTTCTTT
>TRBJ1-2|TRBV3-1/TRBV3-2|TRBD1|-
CASSQARGTTLMGYTF
TGTGCCAGCAGCCAGGCCAGGGGGACTACATTGATGGGCTACACCTTC
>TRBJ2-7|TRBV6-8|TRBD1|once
CASSRKGQGSCYEQYF
TGTGCCAGCAGTCGAAAGGGACAGGGCTCTTGCTACGAGCAGTACTTC
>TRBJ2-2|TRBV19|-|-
CASLSFGGRRTGELFF
TGTGCCAGCTTATCCTTCGGGGGCAGAAGAACCGGGGAACTGTTTTTT
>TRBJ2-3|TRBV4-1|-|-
CASSQTHAGGTDTQYF
TGCGCCAGCAGCCAAACCCATGCCGGGGGCACAGATACGCAGTATTTT
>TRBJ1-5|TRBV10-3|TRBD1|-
CASGTGRRQPQHF
TGTGCCTCTGGGACAGGCCGGAGGCAGCCCCAGCATTTT
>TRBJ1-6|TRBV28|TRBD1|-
CASCLADRVIGGGTVINSPLHF
TGTGCCAGCTGTCTAGCGGACAGGGTTATTGGGGGGGGGACAGTGATTAATTCACCCCTCCACTTT
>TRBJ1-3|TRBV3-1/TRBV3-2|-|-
CASSPSSGNTIYF
TGTGCCAGCAGCCCAAGTTCAGGAAACACCATATATTTT
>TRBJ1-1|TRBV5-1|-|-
CASSSPGGPTEAFF
TGCGCCAGCAGCTCCCCGGGGGGCCCCACTGAAGCTTTCTTT